One sample yielded the 19 T cell receptor beta chains listed below, sequenced in a study of T cells in Graves' hyperthyroidism and ophthalmopathy. TCR beta CDR3 region amplification was performed from RNA transcripts. First-round RT-PCR targeting the TCR CDR3 was performed with the HTBI primer set. TCRdb re-derived calls from the multiplex PCR reads in MiXCR, one entry per CDR3 protein. The sample contains approximately 720,000 distinct CDR3 sequences, around 20% of which appear only once. The sequenced sample consisted of blood. Every receptor here comes from a woman aged 45-65 years with Graves' hyperthyroidism that later progressed to Graves' ophthalmopathy.

The chain couples TRBV30 to TRBJ2-7, with 11 positions matching TRBD2. The CDR3 spans 13 residues. J gave up 3 bases and V 4 bases, and 2 bases lay outside the gene matches. The germline gives CDR1 GTSNPN, CDR2 SVGIG (reference sequence). The CDR3 here is CAWTSGGFYEQYF. The CDR3, as DNA: TGTGCCTGGACTAGCGGGGGGTTCTACGAGCAGTACTTC.

This clonotype appeared many times. The chain combines TRBV20-1 with TRBJ2-7; no firm D call. Germline CDR1 reads DFQATT; CDR2 reads SNEGSKA (reference sequence). CDR3 size: 16 residues. The germline V and J ends were trimmed by 2 bases and 1 base, with 18 bases remaining between them. The CDR3 protein is CSARIDTRSSSYEQYF. The DNA for the CDR3 is TGCAGTGCTAGAATCGATACACGTTCTTCTTCCTACGAGCAGTACTTC.

This clonotype was seen more than once but under ten times. V usage is TRBV27 and J usage is TRBJ1-2; perhaps TRBD1 as D (5 bases). V gave up 5 bases and J gave up 4 bases, with 20 bases separating them. In germline, CDR1 is MNHEY, CDR2 SMNVEV (reference sequence). The CDR3 is made up of 16 amino acids. CDR3 nucleotides: TGTGCCAGCAGTCAATCCGGGACTTTCGCGATCTATGGCTACACCTTC. Its translation: CASSQSGTFAIYGYTF.

This clonotype was seen repeatedly, ten times or more. The V and J genes are TRBV20-1 and TRBJ2-5, with D unresolved. The CDR3 has 16 residues. V lost 1 base and J 0 bases, leaving 15 bases between the germline ends. The germline CDR1 and CDR2 sequences are DFQATT and SNEGSKA (reference sequence). The CDR3 loop reads CSARGPGRWYQETQYF. CDR3 in DNA: TGCAGTGCTAGAGGCCCAGGTCGTTGGTACCAAGAGACCCAGTACTTC.

The chain uses TRBV4-1 and TRBJ1-6; no clear D gene. V lost 7 bases and J lost 7, with 14 bases in between. The CDR3 length is 14 residues. Germline-derived CDR1 and CDR2 are MGHRA and YSYEKL. The CDR3 is CASISTLGNSPLHF. As DNA, the CDR3 is TGCGCCAGCATCAGCACTCTCGGGAATTCACCCCTCCACTTT.

DNA for the CDR3: TGCGCCAGCAGCCACCAGCAGGGGCAAGGAGGCTACACCTTC. Protein: CASSHQQGQGGYTF. The chain carries TRBV4-1 and TRBJ1-2, with D perhaps TRBD1 (6 bases). The CDR3 loop spans 14 amino acids. In germline, CDR1 is MGHRA, CDR2 YSYEKL. Trimming pared 3 bases from V and 8 bases from J, leaving 16 bases between.

The chain has TRBV5-1 and TRBJ2-5; TRBD2 aligns across 12 bases. Germline loops: CDR1 SGHRS, CDR2 YFSETQ. V shed 4 bases and J 10 bases; nucleotides not matched to a gene: 8. The CDR3 spans 14 residues. CDR3 in amino acids: CASSAGTSGLNQYF. CDR3 sequence (DNA): TGCGCCAGCAGCGCCGGGACTAGCGGGCTAAACCAGTACTTC.

This clonotype was seen repeatedly, ten times or more. The CDR3, as DNA: TGTGCCAGCTCAACGGGACCAGACAATGAGCAGTTCTTC. This encodes CASSTGPDNEQFF. The chain recombines TRBV18 with TRBJ2-1; TRBD1 or TRBD2 may be the D gene (5 bases each). Trimming stripped 5 bases from V and 5 bases from J, with 10 bases between. The CDR3 spans 13 residues. From germline, CDR1 is KGHSH and CDR2 LQKENI.

This rearrangement joins TRBV3-1 to TRBJ1-1, with a possible D match to TRBD1 (5 bases). The CDR3 sequence is 14 residues long. Germline CDR1 and CDR2: LGHDT and YNNKEL (reference sequence). Trimming stripped 1 base from V and 4 bases from J, with 10 bases between. The CDR3 spells CASSQAAGGTEAFF. The CDR3 DNA sequence: TGTGCCAGCAGCCAAGCGGCCGGGGGCACTGAAGCTTTCTTT.

This clonotype has just a few counts. CDR3 DNA sequence: TGTGCCATCAGTGAGTCTTCGGGGGACAGATACTCCTACAATGAGCAGTTCTTC. This encodes CAISESSGDRYSYNEQFF. This chain joins TRBV10-3 and TRBJ2-1, with a possible D match to TRBD1 (7 bases). This CDR3 is 18 amino acids long. Trimming left V 0 bases short and J 0 bases short, with 15 bases between. Per the germline V gene, CDR1 is ENHRY and CDR2 is SYGVKD.

The chain joins TRBV15 to TRBJ1-5, with D maybe TRBD1 (5 bases). Germline V gene lookup returns CDR1 LNHNV and CDR2 YYDKDF (reference sequence). V was cut by 4 bases and J by 5 bases, with 21 bases left in between. The CDR3 runs to 17 residues. CDR3 amino acids: CATSTTTAGRFYQPQHF. Here the CDR3 DNA reads TGTGCCACCAGCACCACTACGGCAGGGAGGTTCTATCAGCCCCAGCATTTT.

The chain joins TRBV19 to TRBJ2-5, with a tentative D call TRBD2 (6 bases). The CDR3 length is 16 residues. CDR1 is LNHDA and CDR2 is SQIVND in the germline V gene (reference sequence). The V end was cut by 9 bases, the J end by 5 bases, with 25 bases between. The CDR3 DNA follows: TGTGCCAGCTCCACCGGGGGACCCGGCGGAGGGGAGACCCAGTACTTC. As protein: CASSTGGPGGGETQYF.

The genes are TRBV7-6 and TRBJ1-5; TRBD1 aligns across 7 bases. V lost 1 base and J lost 0; bases outside the gene matches: 6. Looked up from germline, CDR1 is SGHVS and CDR2 is FNYEAQ. This CDR3 is built from 17 residues. The CDR3 region is CASSLEGGQFSNQPQHF. The CDR3 nucleotides read TGTGCCAGCAGCTTAGAGGGGGGACAGTTTAGCAATCAGCCCCAGCATTTT.

This clonotype showed up many times. V gene TRBV6-1 combines with J gene TRBJ2-5, with D maybe TRBD1 (5 bases). This CDR3 is 13 amino acids long. Per the germline V gene, CDR1 is MNHNS and CDR2 is SASEGT. Trimming removed 8 bases from V and 1 base from J, with 11 bases in between. This chain's CDR3 is CASGAQVQETQYF. The CDR3 DNA reads as TGTGCCAGCGGGGCTCAGGTCCAAGAGACCCAGTACTTC.

The V call is TRBV9, the J call TRBJ1-1, with a possible D match to TRBD1 (5 bases). The germline CDR1 and CDR2 sequences are SGDLS and YYNGEE. The CDR3 contains 14 residues. V lost 3 bases and J 1 base, leaving 10 bases between the germline ends. The DNA of the CDR3 is TGTGCCAGCAGCGCTTTTACAGGGAACACTGAAGCTTTCTTT. Its translation: CASSAFTGNTEAFF.

This clonotype was recorded many times. The V call is TRBV11-2, the J call TRBJ1-1, with D unresolved. Germline V lookup: CDR1 SGHAT, CDR2 FQNNGV. This CDR3 contains 12 residues. V was clipped by 5 bases and J by 8 bases, with 12 bases between them. CDR3 loop: CASSPVSGEAFF. As DNA, the CDR3 is TGTGCCAGCAGCCCCGTATCGGGGGAAGCTTTCTTT.

The chain combines TRBV2 with TRBJ2-5; D gene ambiguous. The CDR3 runs 13 residues. V shed 1 base and J shed 4 bases, with 7 bases lying between them. CDR1 and CDR2 (germline): SNHLY, FYNNEI. The CDR3, as DNA: TGTGCCAGCAGTGAAGGACACGGAGAGACCCAGTACTTC. It yields the protein CASSEGHGETQYF. The variable domain in full, completed from reference TRBV2 and TRBJ2-5, reads EPEVTQTPSHQVTQMGQEVILRCVPISNHLYFYWYRQILGQKVEFLVSFYNNEISEKSEIFDDQFSVERPDGSNFTLKIRSTKLEDSAMYFCASSEGHGETQYFGPGTRLLVL.

The table lists this clonotype with a count of one. The chain recombines TRBV19 with TRBJ2-2; possible D gene TRBD2, 5 bases. The V gene lost 7 bases and the J gene lost 4 bases, with 13 bases spanning the gap. Germline lookup yields CDR1 LNHDA and CDR2 SQIVND (reference sequence). The CDR3 length is 14 residues. The CDR3 here is CASTANRGTGELFF. CDR3 sequence (DNA): TGTGCCAGTACGGCGAACCGGGGCACCGGGGAGCTGTTTTTT.

The sample holds many counts of this clonotype. The gene calls are TRBV10-1 and TRBJ2-2, with TRBD2 matching over 7 bases. The V gene's germline CDR1 is WNHNN and CDR2 SYGVQD (reference sequence). The length of the CDR3 is 12 residues. The J segment lost 5 bases and the V segment lost 8 bases, leaving 2 bases of the junction unmatched. The CDR3 region is CASGRETGELFF. The CDR3 nucleotides are TGCGCCAGCGGGCGGGAGACCGGGGAGCTGTTTTTT.